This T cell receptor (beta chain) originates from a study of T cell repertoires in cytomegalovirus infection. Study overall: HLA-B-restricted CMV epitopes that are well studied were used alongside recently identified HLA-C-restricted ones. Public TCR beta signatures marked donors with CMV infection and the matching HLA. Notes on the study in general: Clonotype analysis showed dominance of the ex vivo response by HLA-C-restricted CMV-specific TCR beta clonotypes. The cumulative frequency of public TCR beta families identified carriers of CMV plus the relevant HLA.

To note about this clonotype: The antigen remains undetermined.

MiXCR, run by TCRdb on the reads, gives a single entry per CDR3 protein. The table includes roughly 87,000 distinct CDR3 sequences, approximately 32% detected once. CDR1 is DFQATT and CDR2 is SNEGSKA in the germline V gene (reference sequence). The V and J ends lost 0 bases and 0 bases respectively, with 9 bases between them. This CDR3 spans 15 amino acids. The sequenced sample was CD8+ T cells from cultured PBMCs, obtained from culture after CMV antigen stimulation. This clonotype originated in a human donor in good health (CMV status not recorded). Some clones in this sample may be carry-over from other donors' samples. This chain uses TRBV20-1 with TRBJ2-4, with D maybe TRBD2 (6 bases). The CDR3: CSARDTSRAKNIQYF. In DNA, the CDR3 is TGCAGTGCTAGAGATACTAGCCGAGCCAAAAACATTCAGTACTTC.